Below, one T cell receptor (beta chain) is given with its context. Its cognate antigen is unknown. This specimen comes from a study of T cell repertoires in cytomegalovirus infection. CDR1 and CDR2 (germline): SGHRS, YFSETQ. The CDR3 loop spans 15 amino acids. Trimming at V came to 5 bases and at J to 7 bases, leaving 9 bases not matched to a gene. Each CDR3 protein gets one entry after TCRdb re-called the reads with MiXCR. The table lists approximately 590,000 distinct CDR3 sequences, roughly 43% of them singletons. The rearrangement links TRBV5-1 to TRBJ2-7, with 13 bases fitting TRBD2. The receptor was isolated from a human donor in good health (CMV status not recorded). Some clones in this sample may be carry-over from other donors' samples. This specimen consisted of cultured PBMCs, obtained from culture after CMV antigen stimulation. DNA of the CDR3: TGCGCCAGCAGAACGACTAGCGGGGGGATTGAGGAGCAGTACTTC. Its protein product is CASRTTSGGIEEQYF.